This TCR beta chain is from a study of shared clonotypes between healthy human individuals. The CDR3 consists of 15 residues. Germline lookup yields CDR1 MRHNA and CDR2 SNTAGT. The trim removed 5 bases at V and 1 base at J, leaving 5 bases unmatched. Profiling relied on immunoSEQ multiplex PCR, and the TCRdb table lists in-frame clones only, not all of them. In the table there are fewer than 1.6 million clones, approximately 98.5% of which are singletons. Material: naive CD4+ T cells sorted from blood. Specified subset: CD45RA+ positively selected. This TCR derives from a man aged 25-45 years in good health. The chain is built from TRBV6-4 and TRBJ2-5; 9 bases map to TRBD1. The CDR3 spells CASSRTGAAQETQYF. CDR3 nucleotide sequence: TGTGCCAGCAGTAGGACAGGGGCCGCCCAAGAGACCCAGTACTTC.